Sequencing of this TCR beta chain was carried out in a study of healthy donors' naive CD4 and CD8 T cells. Starting from about 0.45 ug of total RNA, TCR libraries were made with linear amplification. MiXCR was run by TCRdb on the reads, yielding one entry per CDR3 protein. The sample comprises roughly 200,000 distinct CDR3 sequences, about four fifths of which are singletons, and 2% to 2.5% rests with the top ten. V was clipped by 3 bases and J by 4 bases; unmatched bases: 8. CDR3 length equals 15 residues. Germline V CDR1 and CDR2: LNHDA, SQIVND (reference sequence). The clonotype originates from a pool of human donors in good health; the sample pools cells from several healthy donors. The sequenced sample consisted of naive CD4+ and CD8+ T cells sorted from blood, pooled from several donors. This chain uses TRBV19 with TRBJ1-2, with 7 bases identical to TRBD1. The CDR3 nucleotides read TGTGCCAGTAGTATTAGAGGGGGCGGAGGCTATGGCTACACCTTC. This encodes CASSIRGGGGYGYTF.